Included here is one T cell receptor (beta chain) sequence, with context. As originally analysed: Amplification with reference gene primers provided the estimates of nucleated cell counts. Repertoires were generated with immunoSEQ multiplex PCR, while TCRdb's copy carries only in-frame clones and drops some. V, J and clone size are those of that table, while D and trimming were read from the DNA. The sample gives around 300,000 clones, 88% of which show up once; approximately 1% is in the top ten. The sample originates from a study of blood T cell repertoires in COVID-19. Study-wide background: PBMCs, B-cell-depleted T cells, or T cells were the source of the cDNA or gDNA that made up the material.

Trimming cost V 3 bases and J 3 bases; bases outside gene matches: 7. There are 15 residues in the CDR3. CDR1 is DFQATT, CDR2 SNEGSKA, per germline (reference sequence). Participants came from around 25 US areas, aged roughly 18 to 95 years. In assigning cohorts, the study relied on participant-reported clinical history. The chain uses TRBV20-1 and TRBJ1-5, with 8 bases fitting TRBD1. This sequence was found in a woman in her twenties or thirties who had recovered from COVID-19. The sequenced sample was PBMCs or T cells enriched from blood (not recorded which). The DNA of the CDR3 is TGCAGTGCTAGTCCCGGACAGGGTAACAATCAGCCCCAGCATTTT. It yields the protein CSASPGQGNNQPQHF.